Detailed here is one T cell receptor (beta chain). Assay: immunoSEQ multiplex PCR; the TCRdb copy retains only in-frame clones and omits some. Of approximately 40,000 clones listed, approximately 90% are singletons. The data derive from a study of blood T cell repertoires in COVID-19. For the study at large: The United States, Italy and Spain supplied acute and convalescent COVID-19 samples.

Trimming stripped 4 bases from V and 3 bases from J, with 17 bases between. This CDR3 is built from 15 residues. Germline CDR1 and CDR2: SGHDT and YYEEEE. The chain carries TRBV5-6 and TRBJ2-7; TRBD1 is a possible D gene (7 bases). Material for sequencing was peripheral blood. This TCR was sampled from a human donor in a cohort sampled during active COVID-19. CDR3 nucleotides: TGTGCCAGCAGCCCCGCGGGACAGTCCGACTACGAGCAGTACTTC. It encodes CASSPAGQSDYEQYF.